Listed below are T cell receptor beta chains from one sample, sequenced in a study of a mutant IDH1 vaccine in newly diagnosed glioma. These receptors lack a known antigen. Profiled with immunoSEQ multiplex PCR; TCRdb holds only in-frame clones, not every one. The data hold about 82,000 clones, with 85% observed a single time. This specimen was PBMCs, taken from a glioma patient whose treatment included an IDH1 peptide vaccine. The receptor set was obtained from a man aged 25-45 years with glioma. Some clones in this sample may be carry-over from other donors' samples. CDR3s include the opening cysteine and the closing phenylalanine or tryptophan. Each record gives: J gene, D gene, V gene, clone size, CDR3 protein. D genes are given only for firm matches. Where a row states a size, it is once, few, many or the class of an expanded clone; other rows omit it.

TRBJ2-4,NA,TRBV19,NA,CASSMENGGGVNIQYF
TRBJ1-2,NA,TRBV30,once,CAWMNANYGCTF
TRBJ1-2,NA,TRBV11-2,NA,CASSFENYGYTF
TRBJ1-2,TRBD1,TRBV7-2,few,CASSPRQGLGYTF
TRBJ2-2,NA,TRBV9,NA,CASSVGGSRTGELFF
TRBJ1-3,TRBD1,TRBV10-2,few,CASSQGEDGNTIYF
TRBJ2-7,NA,TRBV7-3,once,CASSSPPGGGSFREQYF
TRBJ1-2,NA,TRBV19,NA,CASSSRDTLNPYYGYTF
TRBJ2-6,NA,TRBV5-5,NA,CASSKTYSYSGANVLTF
TRBJ1-1,NA,TRBV9,NA,CASTGSENTEAFF
TRBJ2-3,NA,TRBV2,once,CASGPGWDTQYF
TRBJ2-7,NA,TRBV15,NA,CATSRTLEGAREQYF
TRBJ2-3,NA,TRBV6-4,once,CASSDGESSTDTQYF
TRBJ1-2,TRBD1,TRBV28,NA,CASRTTGEANYGYTF
TRBJ1-4,NA,TRBV5-1,NA,CASSLEGRENEKLFF
TRBJ1-4,TRBD1,TRBV9,NA,CASSGSGTGLDEKLFF
TRBJ1-2,NA,TRBV28,NA,CASGVVRGYTF
TRBJ1-5,NA,TRBV9,NA,CASSVEVGDQPQHF
TRBJ2-2,TRBD1,TRBV6-5,NA,CASSYLQGAGVGELFF
TRBJ1-1,TRBD1,TRBV19,NA,CASSIVGQGNTEAFF
TRBJ2-7,NA,TRBV4-1,once,CASSQGRGSGEQYF
NA,NA,TRBV27,NA,CASSPNVAGEQYF
TRBJ2-1,TRBD2,TRBV5-1,NA,CASSESGLASYNEQFF
TRBJ1-5,NA,TRBV19,NA,CASTRTRGNSNQPQHF
TRBJ2-3,NA,TRBV30,NA,CASGTQRWDTQYF
TRBJ2-7,NA,TRBV9,NA,CASSVGGDPQYF
TRBJ2-3,NA,TRBV20-1,NA,CSANWKHTQYF
TRBJ1-4,NA,TRBV5-4,NA,CASSIFGGGEKLFF
TRBJ1-2,NA,TRBV29-1,NA,CSVAGANYGYTF
TRBJ1-1,NA,TRBV7-6,NA,CASSLTGHTEAFF
TRBJ1-2,NA,TRBV5-6,NA,CASSSPSGKGGGYTF